What follows are 29 T cell receptor beta chains derived from one specimen sequenced in a study of beta chain features in type 1 diabetes. Every isolated RNA sample was fully reverse transcribed, so sequencing captured expressed TCRB transcripts. Sequencing used immunoSEQ multiplex PCR; TCRdb keeps in-frame clones, though not all of them. The data contain 200,000 to 250,000 clones, roughly 9.6% of them singletons. The source material was naive CD4+ T cells from blood. The receptors come from a woman between 18 and 29 years old in good health.

The J gene is TRBJ1-2, the V gene TRBV19; D is undetermined. Germline V gene data show CDR1 as LNHDA and CDR2 as SQIVND (reference sequence). Between the trimmed V and J ends, which lost 0 bases and 1 base, there was a span of 12 bases. This CDR3 region has 16 residues. CDR3 sequence reads: CASSIENREVNYGYTF. In nucleotides, the CDR3 is TGTGCCAGTAGTATAGAGAATCGGGAGGTTAACTATGGCTACACCTTC.

Only a few counts were recorded for this clone. The chain carries TRBV7-9 and TRBJ1-1; 7 nucleotides line up with TRBD1. Germline loops: CDR1 SEHNR, CDR2 FQNEAQ (reference sequence). The CDR3 consists of 14 residues. V gave up 4 bases and J gave up 3 bases; unmatched junction bases: 5. CDR3 sequence (DNA): TGTGCCAGCAGCTCAAACAGGGGAGACACTGAAGCTTTCTTT. This translates into CASSSNRGDTEAFF.

This clone was counted ten times or more. The chain joins TRBV18 to TRBJ2-5; D is perhaps TRBD1 (6 bases). V gave up 1 base and J gave up 1 base, with 13 bases separating them. The CDR3 has 16 residues. Germline V CDR1 and CDR2: KGHSH, LQKENI. The CDR3 DNA reads TGTGCCAGCTCACCACTAAGGACAGTATCCCAAGAGACCCAGTACTTC. It yields the protein CASSPLRTVSQETQYF. The full variable domain, with the rest looked up from reference TRBV18 and TRBJ2-5, is NAGVMQNPRHLVRRRGQEARLRCSPMKGHSHVYWYRQLPEEGLKFMVYLQKENIIDESGMPKERFSAEFPKEGPSILRIQQVVRGDSAAYFCASSPLRTVSQETQYFGPGTRLLVL.

This clone showed up just a few times. The chain combines TRBV20-1 with TRBJ2-5; D gene unclear. Per germline, CDR1 DFQATT and CDR2 SNEGSKA (reference sequence). The CDR3 is 11 residues long. Trimming took 3 bases from V and 5 from J, leaving 7 bases between them. The CDR3 spells CSASGPETQYF. CDR3 DNA sequence: TGCAGTGCTAGCGGTCCGGAGACCCAGTACTTC.

Only a few counts were recorded for this clone. The rearrangement links TRBV6-1 to TRBJ1-2; 8 nucleotides line up with TRBD1. The CDR3 covers 14 residues. Trimming at V came to 6 bases and at J to 4 bases, leaving 7 bases not matched to a gene. Looked up from germline, CDR1 is MNHNS and CDR2 is SASEGT. The CDR3 sequence is CASRGTGTPYGYTF. The CDR3 DNA follows: TGTGCCAGCAGGGGGACAGGAACGCCCTATGGCTACACCTTC.

This clone occurred a few times. The rearrangement links TRBV6-1 to TRBJ1-5; D gene uncertain. The length of the CDR3 is 15 residues. Germline lookup yields CDR1 MNHNS and CDR2 SASEGT. Trimming removed 4 bases at V and 2 bases at J, with 12 bases between. The CDR3 region has the DNA TGTGCCAGCAGTGTTTTGAACGGAGGCAATCAGCCCCAGCATTTT. Translated, it gives CASSVLNGGNQPQHF.

This clone was seen a few times. The rearrangement uses TRBV12-5 and TRBJ2-7; 7 bases align to TRBD1. The germline CDR1 and CDR2 sequences are LGHNT and FRNRAP. The ends lost 5 bases at V and 2 bases at J; junction bases unmatched: 6. The CDR3 length is 14 residues. As DNA, the CDR3 is TGTGCTAGTGGTCCTGAGGGACAGCCCTACGAGCAGTACTTC. It specifies CASGPEGQPYEQYF.

This chain uses TRBV6-5 with TRBJ1-1; perhaps TRBD1 as D (6 bases). The CDR3 sequence is 15 residues long. The V and J ends lost 4 bases and 4 bases respectively, with 16 bases between them. Germline V CDR1 and CDR2: MNHEY, SVGAGI. The CDR3 nucleotides read TGTGCCAGCAGTTTGTCCGGGGGGCCAGGCACTGAAGCTTTCTTT. This sequence encodes CASSLSGGPGTEAFF.

The chain recombines TRBV19 with TRBJ2-7; possibly TRBD1 for D (7 bases). The CDR3 extends over 14 amino acids. In germline, CDR1 is LNHDA, CDR2 SQIVND (reference sequence). V gave up 1 base and J gave up 5 bases, with 12 bases separating them. In DNA form, the CDR3 reads TGTGCCAGTAGTATAGTGGAGGGGGCCCACGAGCAGTACTTC. Translating it yields CASSIVEGAHEQYF.

This clone showed up just a few times. V and J are TRBV28 and TRBJ2-1; D gene ambiguous. The V end lost 3 bases, the J end lost 4 bases, and 13 bases lay between the germline ends. This CDR3 region has 15 residues. In germline, CDR1 is MDHEN, CDR2 SYDVKM. CDR3 nucleotide sequence: TGTGCCAGCAGTTTCAGAATCAACACGTACAATGAGCAGTTCTTC. Translation: CASSFRINTYNEQFF.

This chain joins TRBV21-1 and TRBJ1-1; no DNA check was done on the table's D call, TRBD1. TRBV21-1 is designated a pseudogene. There are 14 residues in the CDR3. CDR3 amino acids: CASGQGLVNTEAFF. The CDR3 DNA sequence: TGTGCCAGCGGACAGGGCCTAGTGAACACTGAAGCTTTCTTT.

The rearrangement links TRBV5-6 to TRBJ1-2; possible D gene TRBD1, 6 bases. Germline V CDR1 and CDR2: SGHDT, YYEEEE. Trimming pared 5 bases from V and 2 bases from J, leaving 10 bases between. The CDR3 loop spans 13 amino acids. Written as DNA, the CDR3 is TGTGCCAGCAGTTCCAGGGGAAACTATGGCTACACCTTC. This gives the protein CASSSRGNYGYTF. The full variable domain, rest sourced from reference TRBV5-6 and TRBJ1-2, is DAGVTQSPTHLIKTRGQQVTLRCSPKSGHDTVSWYQQALGQGPQFIFQYYEEEERQRGNFPDRFSGHQFPNYSSELNVNALLLGDSALYLCASSSRGNYGYTFGSGTRLTVV.

This clone has just one count. The rearrangement uses TRBV6-6 and TRBJ2-5; a possible D gene is TRBD1 (6 bases). Germline V gives CDR1 MNHNY, CDR2 SVGAGI (reference sequence). Trimming cost V 5 bases and J 4 bases, with 14 bases left between them. CDR3 length: 14 residues. The CDR3 region is CASSMTSQGETQYF. In nucleotides, the CDR3 is TGTGCCAGCAGTATGACCTCACAGGGAGAGACCCAGTACTTC.

This clone has just a few counts. This chain uses TRBV11-2 with TRBJ2-3, with 9 bases that match TRBD1. The CDR3 loop spans 16 amino acids. The V segment lost 5 bases and the J segment 4 bases; nucleotides outside the gene matches: 10. From germline, CDR1 is SGHAT and CDR2 FQNNGV. CDR3 amino acids: CASSPPQGARSDTQYF. In nucleotides, the CDR3 is TGTGCCAGCAGCCCACCACAGGGGGCGCGTTCAGATACGCAGTATTTT. Full variable domain (remainder filled in from reference TRBV11-2 and TRBJ2-3): EAGVAQSPRYKIIEKRQSVAFWCNPISGHATLYWYQQILGQGPKLLIQFQNNGVVDDSQLPKDRFSAERLKGVDSTLKIQPAKLEDSAVYLCASSPPQGARSDTQYFGPGTRLTVL.

V is TRBV6-5 and J is TRBJ2-1; 12 bases agree with TRBD2. The CDR3 length is 15 residues. Unmatched junction bases numbered 4, after V lost 6 bases and J lost 4 bases. The germline gives CDR1 MNHEY, CDR2 SVGAGI. As DNA, the CDR3 is TGTGCCAGCAGAGTCCTAGCGGGAGGGTACAATGAGCAGTTCTTC. Translation: CASRVLAGGYNEQFF.

This sequence joins TRBV18 and TRBJ1-1, with TRBD1 as a possible D gene (6 bases). V lost 3 bases and J lost 5, with 13 bases in between. Germline-derived CDR1 and CDR2 are KGHSH and LQKENI. The CDR3 is made up of 14 amino acids. The CDR3, as DNA: TGTGCCAGCTCACCCCAGTCAGGGGAAACTGAAGCTTTCTTT. Protein product: CASSPQSGETEAFF.

This clone showed up many times. The chain is built from TRBV28 and TRBJ1-2, with TRBD1 identical over 8 bases. J was trimmed by 8 bases and V by 6 bases; bases with no gene match: 11. The CDR3 length is 14 residues. Per the germline V gene, CDR1 is MDHEN and CDR2 is SYDVKM. CDR3: CASRLQGAQYGYTF. For the CDR3, the DNA is TGTGCCAGCAGGCTTCAGGGGGCGCAGTACGGCTACACCTTC.

CDR3 sequence (DNA): TGTGCCAGCAGTGACCCCTTGAGCGGGGCCGCCAATGAGCAGTTCTTC. This encodes CASSDPLSGAANEQFF. The chain recombines TRBV6-4 with TRBJ2-1; 7 bases fit TRBD2. V lost 2 bases to trimming and J lost 6 bases; unmatched junction nucleotides: 10. This CDR3 has 16 residues. Germline CDR1 is MRHNA and CDR2 is SNTAGT.

This clone appeared a few times. This chain links TRBV7-2 with TRBJ2-1; TRBD2 matches at 12 bases. Germline CDR1 SGHTA, CDR2 FQGNSA. J gave up 6 bases and V 5 bases, and 8 bases lay outside the gene matches. The CDR3 extends over 16 amino acids. The DNA of the CDR3 is TGTGCCAGCAGCGCCCGACTAGCGGGGGAGTCCAATGAGCAGTTCTTC. Translating it yields CASSARLAGESNEQFF.

This clone has only a few counts. Other nucleotide sequences from this sample produce the same CDR3. V gene TRBV30 combines with J gene TRBJ1-5; the D gene is possibly TRBD1 (5 bases). The V end lost 3 bases, the J end lost 4 bases, and 10 bases lay between the germline ends. The CDR3 is 13 amino acids. Germline CDR1 GTSNPN, CDR2 SVGIG (reference sequence). The CDR3 loop reads CAWSPGGNQPQHF. CDR3 nucleotide sequence: TGTGCCTGGAGCCCTGGGGGGAATCAGCCCCAGCATTTT.

The sample holds a few counts of this clone. The J gene is TRBJ2-7, the V gene TRBV5-1; TRBD1 matches 9 bases. CDR1 is SGHRS, CDR2 YFSETQ, per germline. The junction had 6 bases not matched to a gene; V was cut back by 2 bases and J by 3 bases. This CDR3 contains 15 residues. CDR3 DNA: TGCGCCAGCAGCTTTTCCCCGGGACAGGGCTACGAGCAGTACTTC. Amino acid sequence: CASSFSPGQGYEQYF.

This rearrangement joins TRBV18 to TRBJ2-2; no definite D call. Deletions cut 3 bases from V and 8 bases from J, with 13 bases between. The germline gives CDR1 KGHSH, CDR2 LQKENI. The CDR3 runs to 14 residues. CDR3 region: CASSPSQPGGELFF. CDR3 DNA: TGTGCCAGCTCACCCTCACAGCCTGGAGGGGAGCTGTTTTTT.

This chain connects TRBV5-1 to TRBJ2-1; perhaps TRBD1 as D (8 bases). V lost 1 base and J lost 9, with 17 bases in between. This CDR3 region has 15 residues. Germline V CDR1 and CDR2: SGHRS, YFSETQ. The CDR3 coding sequence is TGCGCCAGCAGCTTGACAGGGGGGGCCTCCACTGAGCAGTTCTTC. It specifies CASSLTGGASTEQFF.

This clone was recorded a few times. The chain employs TRBV12-5 and TRBJ2-3; 7 nucleotides line up with TRBD1. V was pared by 4 bases and J by 8 bases, with 6 bases of the junction left unmatched. The V gene's germline CDR1 is LGHNT and CDR2 FRNRAP. This CDR3 has 13 amino acids. The CDR3 sequence: CASGSRTGGTQYF. The CDR3 DNA follows: TGTGCTAGTGGTTCCAGGACAGGTGGTACGCAGTATTTT.

This clone appeared a few times. V gene TRBV7-2 combines with J gene TRBJ2-7; TRBD1 matches 7 bases. CDR1 SGHTA and CDR2 FQGNSA come from the germline V gene. Trimming at V came to 4 bases and at J to 2 bases, leaving 8 bases not matched to a gene. This CDR3 is built from 15 residues. CDR3 sequence reads: CASSSRPGTAYEQYF. The CDR3 DNA reads TGTGCCAGCAGCTCCAGACCCGGGACAGCCTACGAGCAGTACTTC.

V and J are TRBV5-1 and TRBJ2-2; D not resolved. This CDR3 spans 17 amino acids. Looked up from germline, CDR1 is SGHRS and CDR2 is YFSETQ. V was clipped by 2 bases and J by 5 bases, with 19 bases between them. In nucleotides, the CDR3 is TGCGCCAGCAGCTTATCCCCTCCGAGAGGCAGAACCGGGGAGCTGTTTTTT. Its translation: CASSLSPPRGRTGELFF.

The table lists this clone with a few counts. V usage is TRBV2 and J usage is TRBJ1-1; 8 bases agree with TRBD1. Germline V lookup: CDR1 SNHLY, CDR2 FYNNEI. CDR3 length: 14 amino acids. The junction had 8 bases not matched to a gene; V was cut back by 6 bases and J by 5 bases. The CDR3 here is CASSLEQGETEAFF. DNA for the CDR3: TGTGCCAGCAGCTTGGAACAGGGGGAAACTGAAGCTTTCTTT.

The rearrangement joins TRBV4-2 to TRBJ2-3; 9 bases agree with TRBD2. The trim removed 0 bases at V and 0 bases at J, leaving 7 bases unmatched. The V gene's germline CDR1 is LGHNA and CDR2 YNFKEQ. This CDR3 comprises 18 residues. The CDR3 sequence: CASSQDLPTSGSTDTQYF. CDR3 DNA sequence: TGTGCCAGCAGCCAAGATCTCCCGACTAGCGGAAGCACAGATACGCAGTATTTT.

The chain carries TRBV19 and TRBJ1-1; possibly TRBD1 for D (6 bases). The V gene's germline CDR1 is LNHDA and CDR2 SQIVND (reference sequence). V lost 6 bases, J lost 11 bases, and 13 bases lay in between. This CDR3 is built from 11 residues. For the CDR3, the DNA is TGTGCCAGTAGCAGGGGCCTGATGGCTTTCTTT. Protein product: CASSRGLMAFF.